The 14 T cell receptor beta chains presented below share a single source sample, sequenced in a study of blood T cell repertoires in COVID-19. Measured with immunoSEQ multiplex PCR; TCRdb has only the in-frame clones, and not every one. The sample includes around 140,000 clones, 65% to 85% of them seen just once. Sequencing was performed on peripheral blood. The receptors were sampled from a woman aged 55-69 years with acute or convalescent COVID-19.

The chain uses TRBV4-2 and TRBJ2-7; D ambiguous. This CDR3 has 14 amino acids. Trimming pared 0 bases from V and 3 bases from J, leaving 9 bases between. Germline CDR1 and CDR2: LGHNA and YNFKEQ. The CDR3 nucleotides are TGTGCCAGCAGCCAAGATCTTCTAGTCTACGAGCAGTACTTC. Protein: CASSQDLLVYEQYF.

Written as DNA, the CDR3 is TGTGCCAGCAGTGAGCAGGGTTTTCAGCCCCAGCATTTT. Its translation: CASSEQGFQPQHF. The genes are TRBV6-1 and TRBJ1-5; TRBD1 is a possible D gene (5 bases). Trimming shortened V by 3 bases and J by 6 bases, and 9 bases separated the two germline ends. The CDR3 covers 13 residues. The germline V gene encodes CDR1 MNHNS and CDR2 SASEGT.

In its sample, this clone was seen once. The chain carries TRBV18 and TRBJ2-2, with 9 nucleotides matching TRBD2. The germline gives CDR1 KGHSH, CDR2 LQKENI. Trimming removed 3 bases from V and 4 bases from J; junction bases left unmatched: 6. CDR3 length: 16 residues. CDR3 nucleotide sequence: TGTGCCAGCTCACCTCCCGGACTAGCGACCACCGGGGAGCTGTTTTTT. It translates to CASSPPGLATTGELFF.

This clone was seen just once. V and J are TRBV28 and TRBJ2-2, with 10 bases that match TRBD1. V lost 3 bases and J lost 4; bases outside the gene matches: 8. Germline values: CDR1 MDHEN, CDR2 SYDVKM. The CDR3 contains 17 residues. CDR3 sequence: CASSFGPGQGSTGELFF. Here the CDR3 DNA reads TGTGCCAGCAGTTTCGGACCGGGACAGGGGTCCACCGGGGAGCTGTTTTTT.

This chain links TRBV9 with TRBJ1-1; D is unclear. Trimming cost V 3 bases and J 1 base, with 4 bases left between them. The CDR3 has 12 amino acids. CDR1 and CDR2 (germline): SGDLS, YYNGEE. The CDR3 DNA sequence: TGTGCCAGCAGCGGAGCGAACACTGAAGCTTTCTTT. It translates to CASSGANTEAFF.

This clone was seen once. This chain links TRBV20-1 with TRBJ1-4; D remains ambiguous. The CDR3 is made up of 15 amino acids. The V end lost 3 bases, the J end lost 0 bases, and 11 bases lay between the germline ends. The germline V gene encodes CDR1 DFQATT and CDR2 SNEGSKA (reference sequence). In DNA form, the CDR3 reads TGCAGTGCTAGTGCCCCAAGCGCAACTAATGAAAAACTGTTTTTT. It is translated as CSASAPSATNEKLFF.

This chain joins TRBV30 and TRBJ1-3; no clear D gene. V was pared by 4 bases and J by 6 bases, with 13 bases between. CDR3 length equals 13 residues. Germline V gene sequence: CDR1 GTSNPN, CDR2 SVGIG (reference sequence). The CDR3 loop is CAWTRTAANTIYF. As DNA, the CDR3 is TGTGCCTGGACCCGAACAGCGGCAAACACCATATATTTT.

In DNA form, the CDR3 reads TGCAGCGTTGAAGACGAATCTGGACTTAACTACGAGCAGTACTTC. It specifies CSVEDESGLNYEQYF. The chain has TRBV29-1 and TRBJ2-7; possible D gene TRBD2, 5 bases. Trimming removed 0 bases from V and 3 bases from J, with 15 bases in between. The CDR3 has 15 amino acids. Germline assignment: CDR1 SQVTM and CDR2 ANQGSEA.

The V gene is TRBV27, the J gene TRBJ2-7; 10 bases match TRBD1. Trimming cost V 4 bases and J 6 bases; bases outside gene matches: 6. The CDR3 is 14 amino acids. Germline CDR1 and CDR2: MNHEY and SMNVEV (reference sequence). DNA for the CDR3: TGTGCCAGCAGTTCCCGGGACAGGGGACTCGAGCAGTACTTC. Translation: CASSSRDRGLEQYF.

The chain has TRBV18 and TRBJ1-5; no clear D. The germline V gene encodes CDR1 KGHSH and CDR2 LQKENI. This CDR3 spans 15 amino acids. The V end was cut by 5 bases, the J end by 2 bases, with 13 bases between. In DNA, the CDR3 is TGTGCCAGCTCATCGGAGAGACGGGGCAATCAGCCCCAGCATTTT. Its protein product is CASSSERRGNQPQHF.

This chain joins TRBV19 and TRBJ1-6; a possible D gene is TRBD1 (5 bases). The germline V and J ends were trimmed by 10 bases and 6 bases, with 16 bases remaining between them. Germline lookup yields CDR1 LNHDA and CDR2 SQIVND (reference sequence). This CDR3 comprises 14 residues. The DNA of the CDR3 is TGTGCCACCCAGGATTGGGGGGTTAATTCACCCCTCCACTTT. Translation gives CATQDWGVNSPLHF.

The sample holds one count of this clone. The V gene is TRBV7-3, the J gene TRBJ2-5; D perhaps matches TRBD1 (6 bases). The length of the CDR3 is 14 residues. Trimming cost V 4 bases and J 5 bases, with 14 bases left between them. CDR1 SGHTA and CDR2 FQGTGA come from the germline V gene. The DNA of the CDR3 is TGTGCCAGCAGCTCGTTAGGGGGACCCGAGACCCAGTACTTC. Protein: CASSSLGGPETQYF.

This chain joins TRBV30 and TRBJ2-3; TRBD2 aligns across 8 bases. V trimming: 1 base; J trimming: 8 bases; junction bases outside the gene matches: 11. The germline V gene encodes CDR1 GTSNPN and CDR2 SVGIG (reference sequence). This CDR3 is built from 15 residues. CDR3 in DNA: TGTGCCTGGAGTGCCCCGGGAGGGCCGGGGGCTACGCAGTATTTT. This translates into CAWSAPGGPGATQYF.

The chain couples TRBV4-3 to TRBJ2-3; D not certain. CDR3 length: 13 residues. Trimming took off 4 bases at V and 1 base at J, with 6 bases between the two ends. Germline assignment: CDR1 LGHNA and CDR2 YSLEER. The CDR3 loop is CASSPSGTDTQYF. CDR3 nucleotide sequence: TGCGCCAGCAGCCCCAGTGGCACAGATACGCAGTATTTT.